This T cell receptor beta chain came from a study of blood T cells in healthy people across ages. Through a sample-barcoded 5' primer and a J-beta primer mix, a second PCR was run for about 6 to 11 cycles. TCRdb used MiXCR to reprocess the 5' RACE reads, holding one entry per CDR3 protein. Among 1.5 million to 2 million distinct CDR3 sequences listed, 28% were seen once. There are 12 residues in the CDR3. The ends were cut back, 6 bases at V and 0 bases at J, with 8 bases in the middle. The germline V gene has CDR1 DFQATT and CDR2 SNEGSKA (reference sequence). This clonotype has at least ten counts. Its antigen is not known. Per sample, at least 5 micrograms of total RNA were extracted. Findings and limits, study-wide: Per-million-T-cell TCR beta diversity fell roughly linearly with age.

The sequencing sample was made of blood. The chain uses TRBV20-1 and TRBJ1-2; D uncertain. This receptor was taken from a woman aged 25 to 45 in good health. CDR3 amino acids: CSATLTNYGYTF. CDR3 in DNA: TGCAGTGCCACTCTTACTAACTATGGCTACACCTTC.